A selection of T cell receptor beta chains follows, all from one sample in a study of Ad26.COV2.S vaccination and SARS-CoV-2 variants. Some clones are missing from TCRdb's copy, which holds only in-frame ones; the method was immunoSEQ multiplex PCR. The sample yields hundreds of thousands of clones, 70% to 90% seen once. The sample in question was peripheral blood, obtained in a trial of Ad26.COV2.S vaccine versus placebo. The receptors shown here come from a person aged 18-60 years who received the Ad26.COV2.S COVID-19 vaccine or a placebo. Each CDR3 is given with its conserved first and last residue. The D gene is left open where the match is weak. Clone size is shown for a subset of rows, as once, few, many or a class of expanded clone.

>TRBJ2-7|TRBD1|TRBV11-3|once
TGTGCCAGCTGGGAGGACCGGGACAGGTTTACCTACGAGCAGTACTTC
CASWEDRDRFTYEQYF
>TRBJ2-5|NA|TRBV6-2/TRBV6-3|NA
TGTGCCAGCAGTTACGCGCGGCAGTCGGGGGAGACCCAGTACTTC
CASSYARQSGETQYF
>TRBJ1-2|NA|TRBV6-5|NA
TGTGCCAGCAGTTACGGCGGTACGAAATCTTATGGCTACACCTTC
CASSYGGTKSYGYTF
>TRBJ2-3|NA|TRBV7-6|NA
TGTGCCAGCAGCTTAAGCAGGGGAGGTACAGATACGCAGTATTTT
CASSLSRGGTDTQYF
>TRBJ2-6|NA|TRBV7-9|NA
TGTGCCAGCACCTTCGCCGGCTCTGGGGCCAACGTCCTGACTTTC
CASTFAGSGANVLTF
>TRBJ2-7|TRBD1|TRBV30|NA
TGTGCCTGGAATGTTCCGACAGGGGCCTCCTACGAGCAGTACTTC
CAWNVPTGASYEQYF
>TRBJ2-4|TRBD1|TRBV9|NA
TGTGCCAGCAGCGTAGAACAGGGGAAAGGTGGCATTCAGTACTTC
CASSVEQGKGGIQYF
>TRBJ1-5|TRBD1|TRBV7-2|NA
TGTGCCAGCAGCTTAGTAACAGGGGATCAGCCCCAGCATTTT
CASSLVTGDQPQHF
>TRBJ1-6|NA|TRBV6-1|NA
TGTGCCAGCAGCCCATCGGGCCCTAATTCACCCCTCCACTTT
CASSPSGPNSPLHF
>TRBJ2-5|NA|TRBV6-6|NA
TGTGCCAGCAGTTATGGGATGACTCAAGAGACCCAGTACTTC
CASSYGMTQETQYF
>TRBJ2-1|TRBD2|TRBV6-5|NA
TGTGCCAGCTTCTCCGGGACTAGGGCTATGAATGAGCAGTTCTTC
CASFSGTRAMNEQFF
>TRBJ2-2|NA|TRBV27|NA
TGTGCCAGCCGACCGTCGAAGCGGACCGGGGAGCTGTTTTTT
CASRPSKRTGELFF
>TRBJ2-3|TRBD1|TRBV7-6|NA
TGTGCCAGCAGCCCAGGGACAGATGATACGCAGTATTTT
CASSPGTDDTQYF
>TRBJ1-2|TRBD1|TRBV11-2|NA
TGTGCCAGCAGCCTTTCTACAGGGGGACCCCGGGGCTACACCTTC
CASSLSTGGPRGYTF
>TRBJ1-2|NA|TRBV18|NA
TGTGCCAGCTCACCTTCGCAGATCTATGGCTACACCTTC
CASSPSQIYGYTF
>TRBJ1-2|TRBD1|TRBV19|NA
TGTGCCAGTAGTATAGAGCGCCGGGACAGGGTCGGCTACACCTTC
CASSIERRDRVGYTF
>TRBJ1-5|NA|TRBV5-1|few
TGCGCCAGCAGCTTGGCCAAGGCAGCCCAGCATTTT
CASSLAKAAQHF
>TRBJ2-6|NA|TRBV7-6|NA
TGTGCCAGCAGCTTACAGGGCCCTGGGGCCAACGTCCTGACTTTC
CASSLQGPGANVLTF
>TRBJ2-1|TRBD2|TRBV6-2/TRBV6-3|NA
TGTGCCAGCAGTTATTCAACAAATCCGGGACTACCTAACAATGAGCAGTTCTTC
CASSYSTNPGLPNNEQFF
>TRBJ2-1|NA|TRBV7-9|NA
TGTGCCGTACCAGCTGGGGCCGCAGGGCGCAATGAGCAGTTCTTC
CAVPAGAAGRNEQFF
>TRBJ1-1|NA|TRBV6-2/TRBV6-3|NA
TGTGCCAGCAGCCAATTACGGACACCTGAAGCTTTCTTT
CASSQLRTPEAFF
>TRBJ2-1|TRBD2|TRBV11-2|NA
TGTGCCAGCAGCATCCCCGGGACTAGCGGGATGCAGTTCTTC
CASSIPGTSGMQFF
>TRBJ1-1|TRBD1|TRBV30|NA
TGTGCCTGGAGTGCCCAGGGGGGGTACACTGAAGCTTTCTTT
CAWSAQGGYTEAFF
>TRBJ2-3|TRBD1|TRBV5-1|NA
TGCGCCAGCGGATACAGGGGCCCTAGCACAGATACGCAGTATTTT
CASGYRGPSTDTQYF
>TRBJ2-1|NA|TRBV6-5|NA
TGTGCCAGCAGGAGGGGGAATGAGCAGTTCTTC
CASRRGNEQFF
>TRBJ1-2|TRBD1|TRBV7-9|NA
TGTGCCAGCAGCCGGAGAGGGGGCTCTGACTATGGCTACACCTTC
CASSRRGGSDYGYTF
>TRBJ1-2|TRBD1|TRBV2|NA
TGTGCCAGCACTAGGGAAACAGGGGAGGTCCATGGCTACACCTTC
CASTRETGEVHGYTF
>TRBJ2-7|NA|TRBV11-2|NA
TGTGCCAGCAGCTTAAGCGGACCCTACGAGCAGTACTTC
CASSLSGPYEQYF
>TRBJ1-5|TRBD1|TRBV18|NA
TGTGCCAGCTCACCACCGGGACAGGGAATCCATCAGCCCCAGCATTTT
CASSPPGQGIHQPQHF
>TRBJ1-3|NA|TRBV6-5|NA
TGTGCCAGCAGTTACACTCCGGGGAGCTCTGGAAACACCATATATTTT
CASSYTPGSSGNTIYF
>TRBJ1-1|NA|TRBV29-1|NA
TGCAGCGTCCAAAGGGGGGGCAATATCAACACTGAAGCTTTCTTT
CSVQRGGNINTEAFF
>TRBJ1-1|NA|TRBV30|once
TGTGCCTGGAGTTACAAATGGGCTGAAGCTTTCTTT
CAWSYKWAEAFF
>TRBJ1-2|NA|TRBV25-1|NA
TGTGCCAGCAGTGAATATTGGTCCGGGGGCAGGGATAGTAATGGCTACACCTTC
CASSEYWSGGRDSNGYTF
>TRBJ1-2|NA|TRBV25-1|NA
TGTGCCAGCAGGGAAGGGGGACTGAACTATGGCTACACCTTC
CASREGGLNYGYTF
>TRBJ1-6|TRBD1|TRBV30|few
TGTGCCTGGAGTCGGACCGACAGGGCCCTGGGGCCCCTCCACTTT
CAWSRTDRALGPLHF
>TRBJ2-7|TRBD2|TRBV30|NA
TGTGCCTGGAGCCCCCGGGTGGGGACTAGCGGGGTCGGGTACGAGCAGTACTTC
CAWSPRVGTSGVGYEQYF
>TRBJ1-3|NA|TRBV7-9|few
TGTGCCAGCAGCTTAACAGGAAACACCATATATTTT
CASSLTGNTIYF